This TCR beta chain stems from a study of T cells in Graves' hyperthyroidism and ophthalmopathy (dated by TCRdb to the late 2010s). For context, the study as a whole: Peripheral blood was sampled at the time of initial diagnosis, prior to any treatment. To identify TCR V-J signatures that set the groups apart, the researchers used a discovery cohort of 100 or so patients, made up of 40 to 45 with Graves' ophthalmopathy and 57 with stable Graves' hyperthyroidism. An independent validation cohort of around 19 hyperthyroidism patients and 15 or so patients who later progressed to ophthalmopathy tested prospective prediction of ophthalmopathy. For training and testing, the 80 to 100 patients in the discovery cohort were randomly divided in a 7:3 ratio. In addition, the study compared T-cell repertoires in thyroid tissue and in blood from roughly 6 Graves' hyperthyroidism patients. Following sampling, methimazole starting at 30 mg daily was given to hyperthyroidism patients, and high-dose intravenous methylprednisolone was given to ophthalmopathy patients. According to the paper, TCR Vbeta CDR3 sequencing was carried out on about 140 peripheral blood samples, which came from 40 to 45 ophthalmopathy, roughly 75 hyperthyroidism and approximately 17 progressor patients.

The TCR beta CDR3 regions were amplified from the RNA transcripts. The TCR CDR3 was subjected to a first round of RT-PCR using the HTBI primer set and the Qiagen OneStep RT-PCR kit. Libraries were constructed in a second round of multiplex PCR, after which size selection and purification were performed. Sequencing of the libraries was done on an Illumina HiSeq2000 using paired-end 100 bp reads. As for the authors' bioinformatics: SOAPnuke was used to process the raw data, throwing out any read that contained adapters or uncalled bases, had a mean Phred below 15, or lacked an exact constant-primer or identifier match. COPE v1.2.5 was used to merge high-quality paired reads, and clonotypes were defined as unique nucleotide sequences. MiTCR v1.1 was used to align the clonotypes against IMGT TRBV, TRBD and TRBJ reference segments. The analysis included only V-J combinations with a frequency above 0.0001, which together covered 99% to 99.2% of the repertoires. A TCS score was defined as the ratio of F50 (clonal expansion) to E x V (chaos), with BLOSUM62-based TCRdist applied between CDR3 peptides within each V-J. Welch's t-statistics and random forest reduced roughly 530 V-J features to 10 to 15, which were used in a naive Bayes classifier (R e1071). Using fastp trimming at Q25 and MiXCR clonotype assembly, TCRdb reanalyzed the public sequencing data and kept in-frame beta chains. Each CDR3 protein appears once, grouped with its most common genes and DNA. The V and J calls and clone size come from TCRdb's table, not from the authors' own analysis. The sample table contains 400,000 to 500,000 distinct CDR3 sequences; only one count was recorded for roughly 13% of them. The ten largest account for 5% to 6% of the sample.

This clonotype was seen a few times. Its binding antigen is unknown. A much larger clone differs by one base, so this may be a read error. Stable Graves' hyperthyroidism was defined as no progression to ophthalmopathy during 18 months of follow-up. Hyperthyroidism patients were newly diagnosed, with disease duration under 2 months, and aged 18 to 65 years. Any patient with an uncontrolled infection, another autoimmune disease, pregnancy or lactation was excluded. Diagnoses were established on the basis of clinical symptoms, serum thyroxine and TRAb, thyroid ultrasound, and orbital computed tomography. PBMCs were separated from under 11 ml of fresh peripheral blood using Ficoll-Paque density gradient centrifugation. Total RNA was extracted using Trizol reagent, and RNA quality was assessed on an Agilent 2100 Bioanalyzer. For CDR1 and CDR2, the germline V gene lists MDHEN and SYDVKM. The CDR3 numbers 14 residues from cysteine through phenylalanine. The kept DNA is CDR3 alone, 42 bases in frame from the first base. The trim is 6 bases for V and 3 bases for J, with a gap of 12 bases between the germline ends.

What the research found in general, with its limitations: Ophthalmopathy was separated from stable hyperthyroidism by a 13 V-J signature model, with approximately 90% sensitivity and approximately 81% specificity obtained in cross-validation and 80%/75% obtained in testing. Sample size was not statistically predetermined, and blinding of investigators to group allocation was not performed. During validation, the model predicted progression to ophthalmopathy a median of approximately 6 months ahead of onset, with approximately 71% sensitivity and 72.22% specificity. Blood samples also contained most of the expanded thyroid clonotypes (frequency above 0.001), which suggests that blood repertoires may reflect thyroid immune responses.

The TCR was taken from a woman aged 18-29 years with Graves' hyperthyroidism. Sample: blood. The rearrangement combines TRBV28 with TRBJ1-5; the D gene assignment is ambiguous. At the DNA level, the sequence is TGTGCCAGCAGGCCGCGCAGGTCCAATCAGCCCCAGCATTTT. This yields the protein CASRPRRSNQPQHF.